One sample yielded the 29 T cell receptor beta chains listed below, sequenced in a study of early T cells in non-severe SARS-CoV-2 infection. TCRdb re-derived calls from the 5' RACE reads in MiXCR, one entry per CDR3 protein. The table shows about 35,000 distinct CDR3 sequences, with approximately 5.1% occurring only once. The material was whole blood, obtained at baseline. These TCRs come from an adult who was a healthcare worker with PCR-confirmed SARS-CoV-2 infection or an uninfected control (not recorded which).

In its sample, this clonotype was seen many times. Here the CDR3 DNA reads TGCGCCAGCAGCCAATCACAGGGGCACAATTCACCCCTCCACTTT. This codes for CASSQSQGHNSPLHF. The rearrangement uses TRBV4-1 and TRBJ1-6; TRBD1 matches at 7 bases. CDR1 and CDR2 (germline): MGHRA, YSYEKL. This CDR3 region has 15 residues. V dropped 2 bases and J dropped 7; count of bases not matched to a gene: 5.

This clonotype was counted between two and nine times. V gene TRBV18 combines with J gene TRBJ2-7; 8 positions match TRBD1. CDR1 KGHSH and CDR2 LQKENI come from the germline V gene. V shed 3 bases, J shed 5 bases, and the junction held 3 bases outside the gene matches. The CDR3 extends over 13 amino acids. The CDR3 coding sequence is TGTGCCAGCTCACCCGGGACAGGTGACGAGCAGTACTTC. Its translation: CASSPGTGDEQYF.

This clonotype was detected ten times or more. CDR3 bases: TGTGCCAGTAGTATAAAGGACGGATCGGCGCAGTATTTT. It yields the protein CASSIKDGSAQYF. This chain joins TRBV19 and TRBJ2-3; D uncertain. This CDR3 is 13 amino acids long. V lost 2 bases and J lost 10, with 13 bases in between. Germline V gene data show CDR1 as LNHDA and CDR2 as SQIVND (reference sequence).

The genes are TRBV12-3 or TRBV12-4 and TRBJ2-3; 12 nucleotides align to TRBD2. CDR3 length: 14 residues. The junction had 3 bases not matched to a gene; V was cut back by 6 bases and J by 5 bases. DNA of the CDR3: TGTGCCAGCAGCATACTAGCGGGAGGAGATACGCAGTATTTT. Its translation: CASSILAGGDTQYF.

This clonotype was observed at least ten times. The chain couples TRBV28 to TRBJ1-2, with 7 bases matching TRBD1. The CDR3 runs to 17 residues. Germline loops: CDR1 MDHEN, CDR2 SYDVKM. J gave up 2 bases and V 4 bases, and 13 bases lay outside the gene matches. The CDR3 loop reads CASSSFRQGWANYGYTF. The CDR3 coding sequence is TGTGCCAGCAGTTCGTTTCGACAGGGTTGGGCCAACTATGGCTACACCTTC.

For the CDR3, the DNA is TGTGCCACCGCCGGCGCGAGAGAGACCCAGTACTTC. This codes for CATAGARETQYF. The chain recombines TRBV12-3 or TRBV12-4 with TRBJ2-5; D is ambiguous. V dropped 10 bases and J dropped 4 bases, with 13 bases sitting between them. There are 12 residues in the CDR3.

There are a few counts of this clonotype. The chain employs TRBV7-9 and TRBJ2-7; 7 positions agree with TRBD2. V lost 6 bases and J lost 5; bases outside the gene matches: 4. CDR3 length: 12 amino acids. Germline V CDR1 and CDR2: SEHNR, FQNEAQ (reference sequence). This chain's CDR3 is CASRQTSHEQYV. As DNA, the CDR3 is TGTGCCAGCAGGCAGACTAGCCACGAGCAGTACGTC.

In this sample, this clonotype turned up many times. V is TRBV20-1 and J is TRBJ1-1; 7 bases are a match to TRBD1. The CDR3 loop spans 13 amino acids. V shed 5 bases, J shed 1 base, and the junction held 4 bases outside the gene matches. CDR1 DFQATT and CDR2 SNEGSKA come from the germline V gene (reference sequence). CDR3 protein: CSAAGTANTEAFF. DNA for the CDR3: TGCAGTGCTGCCGGGACAGCGAACACTGAAGCTTTCTTT.

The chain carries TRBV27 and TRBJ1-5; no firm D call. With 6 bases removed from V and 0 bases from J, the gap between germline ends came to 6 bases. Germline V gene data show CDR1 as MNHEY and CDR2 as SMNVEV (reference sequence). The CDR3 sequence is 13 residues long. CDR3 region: CASRSYSNQPQHF. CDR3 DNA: TGTGCCAGCAGGAGTTATAGCAATCAGCCCCAGCATTTT.

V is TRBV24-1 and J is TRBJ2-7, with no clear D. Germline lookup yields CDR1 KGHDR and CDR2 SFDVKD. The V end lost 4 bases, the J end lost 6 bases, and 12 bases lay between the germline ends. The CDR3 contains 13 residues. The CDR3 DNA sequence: TGTGCCACCAGTGAAAGTAGACTCGGCGAGCAGTACTTC. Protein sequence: CATSESRLGEQYF.

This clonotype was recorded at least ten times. This CDR3 is CASSQAPELGSGEYF. Written as DNA, the CDR3 is TGCGCCAGCAGCCAAGCCCCAGAGCTAGGCTCAGGGGAGTACTTC. This chain uses TRBV4-3 with TRBJ2-5, with D perhaps matching TRBD1 (6 bases). The CDR3 sequence is 15 residues long. The ends were cut back, 1 base at V and 12 bases at J, with 21 bases in the middle. The germline V gene encodes CDR1 LGHNA and CDR2 YSLEER.

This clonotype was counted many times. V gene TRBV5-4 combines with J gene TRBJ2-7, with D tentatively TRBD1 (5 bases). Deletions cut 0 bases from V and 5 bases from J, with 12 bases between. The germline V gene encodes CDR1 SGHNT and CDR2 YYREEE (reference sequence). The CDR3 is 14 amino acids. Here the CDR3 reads CASSLGQRFHEQYF. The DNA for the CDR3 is TGTGCCAGCAGCTTGGGACAGAGATTCCACGAGCAGTACTTC.

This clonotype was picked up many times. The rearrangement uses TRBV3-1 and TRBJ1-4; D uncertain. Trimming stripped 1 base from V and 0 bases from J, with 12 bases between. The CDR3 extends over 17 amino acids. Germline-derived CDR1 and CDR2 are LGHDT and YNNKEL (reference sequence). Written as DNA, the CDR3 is TGTGCCAGCAGCCAAGTCGCAGGCTCTGCAACTAATGAAAAACTGTTTTTT. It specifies CASSQVAGSATNEKLFF.

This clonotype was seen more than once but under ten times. The CDR3 nucleotides read TGTGCCAGCAGTACGGAACTAGCGGGAAAGGAGTACGTC. It encodes CASSTELAGKEYV. V and J are TRBV6-2 or TRBV6-3 and TRBJ2-7; TRBD2 matches at 10 bases. CDR1 and CDR2 (germline): MNHEY, SVGEGT. CDR3 size: 13 residues. V was pared by 5 bases and J by 11 bases, with 9 bases of the junction left unmatched.

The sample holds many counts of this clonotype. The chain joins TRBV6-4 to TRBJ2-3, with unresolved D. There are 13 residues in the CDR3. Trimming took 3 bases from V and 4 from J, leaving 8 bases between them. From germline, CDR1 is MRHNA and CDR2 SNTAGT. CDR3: CASSDKAADTQYF. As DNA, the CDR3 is TGTGCCAGCAGTGATAAAGCCGCAGATACGCAGTATTTT.

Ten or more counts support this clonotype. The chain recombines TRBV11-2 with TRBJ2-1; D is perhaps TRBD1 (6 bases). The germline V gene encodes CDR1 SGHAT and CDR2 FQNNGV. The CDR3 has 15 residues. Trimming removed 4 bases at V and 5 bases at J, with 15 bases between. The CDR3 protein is CASSSDRDPDNEQFF. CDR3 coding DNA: TGTGCCAGCAGCTCGGACAGAGACCCCGACAATGAGCAGTTCTTC.

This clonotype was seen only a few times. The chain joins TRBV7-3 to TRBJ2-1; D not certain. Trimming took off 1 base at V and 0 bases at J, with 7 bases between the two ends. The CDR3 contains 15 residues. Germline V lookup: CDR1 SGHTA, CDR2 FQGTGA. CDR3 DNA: TGTGCCAGCAGCTTAATTCAGAGCTCCTACAATGAGCAGTTCTTC. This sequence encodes CASSLIQSSYNEQFF.

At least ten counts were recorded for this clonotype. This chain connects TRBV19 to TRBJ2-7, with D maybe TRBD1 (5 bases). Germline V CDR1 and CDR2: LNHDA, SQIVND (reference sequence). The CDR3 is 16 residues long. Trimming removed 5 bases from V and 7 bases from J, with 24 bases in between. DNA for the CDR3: TGTGCCAGTAGTGGGGCCACACCAAGACCCCCTCGGGAGCAGTACGTC. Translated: CASSGATPRPPREQYV.

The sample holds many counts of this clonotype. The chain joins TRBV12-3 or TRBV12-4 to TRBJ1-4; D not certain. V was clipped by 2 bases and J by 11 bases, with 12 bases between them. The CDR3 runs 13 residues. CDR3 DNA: TGTGCCAGCAGTTTATTCGAACCGTGGAAACTGTTTTTT. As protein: CASSLFEPWKLFF.

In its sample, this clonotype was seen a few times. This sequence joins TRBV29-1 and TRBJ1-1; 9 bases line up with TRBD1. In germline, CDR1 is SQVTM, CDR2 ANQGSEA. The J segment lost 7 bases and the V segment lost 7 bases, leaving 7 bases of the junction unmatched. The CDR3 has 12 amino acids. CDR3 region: CSAGRQGGEAFF. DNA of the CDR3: TGCAGCGCTGGCCGACAGGGGGGTGAAGCTTTCTTT.

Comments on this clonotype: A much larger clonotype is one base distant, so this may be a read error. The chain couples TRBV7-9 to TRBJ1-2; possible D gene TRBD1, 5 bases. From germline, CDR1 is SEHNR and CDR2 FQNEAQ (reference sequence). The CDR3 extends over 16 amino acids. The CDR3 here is CASSLVGRVASYGYAF. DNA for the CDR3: TGTGCCAGCAGCTTAGTTGGCAGGGTGGCCTCCTATGGCTACGCCTTC. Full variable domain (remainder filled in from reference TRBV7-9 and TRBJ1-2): DTGVSQNPRHKITKRGQNVTFRCDPISEHNRLYWYRQTLGQGPEFLTYFQNEAQLEKSRLLSDRFSAERPKGSFSTLEIQRTEQGDSAMYLCASSLVGRVASYGYAFGSGTRLTVV.

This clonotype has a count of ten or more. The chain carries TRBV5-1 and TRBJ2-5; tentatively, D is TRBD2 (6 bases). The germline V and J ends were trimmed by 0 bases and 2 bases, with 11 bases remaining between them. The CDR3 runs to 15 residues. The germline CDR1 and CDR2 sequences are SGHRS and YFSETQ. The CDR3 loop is CASSLVAAGQETQYF. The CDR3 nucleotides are TGCGCCAGCAGCTTGGTAGCGGCCGGACAAGAGACCCAGTACTTC.

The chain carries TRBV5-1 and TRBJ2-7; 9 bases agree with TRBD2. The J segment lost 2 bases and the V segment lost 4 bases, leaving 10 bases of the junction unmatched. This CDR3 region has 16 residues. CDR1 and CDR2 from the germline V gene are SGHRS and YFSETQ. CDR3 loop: CASSTTAGGLAYEQYF. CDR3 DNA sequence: TGCGCCAGCAGCACGACGGCGGGAGGGCTAGCCTACGAGCAGTACTTC.

CDR3 nucleotide sequence: TGTGCCAGCAGCACCCAAGATGGCTACACCTTC. It is translated as CASSTQDGYTF. This rearrangement joins TRBV28 to TRBJ1-2; D is ambiguous. Germline lookup yields CDR1 MDHEN and CDR2 SYDVKM. The ends were cut back, 6 bases at V and 6 bases at J, with 8 bases in the middle. The CDR3 totals 11 residues.

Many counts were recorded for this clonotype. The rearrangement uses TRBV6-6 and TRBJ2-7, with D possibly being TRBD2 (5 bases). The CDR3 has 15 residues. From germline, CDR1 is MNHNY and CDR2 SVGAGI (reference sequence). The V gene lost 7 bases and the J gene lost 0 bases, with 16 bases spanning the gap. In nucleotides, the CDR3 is TGTGCCAGCACCTCGGGAATGCGGATCTCCTACGAGCAGTACTTC. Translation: CASTSGMRISYEQYF.

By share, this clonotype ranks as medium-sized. The CDR3 loop is CATSDRGYGYTF. CDR3 bases: TGTGCCACCAGTGACAGGGGCTATGGCTACACCTTC. This chain links TRBV24-1 with TRBJ1-2; D possibly corresponds to TRBD1 (6 bases). The length of the CDR3 is 12 residues. CDR1 and CDR2 (germline): KGHDR, SFDVKD. The V and J ends lost 4 bases and 4 bases respectively, with 6 bases between them.

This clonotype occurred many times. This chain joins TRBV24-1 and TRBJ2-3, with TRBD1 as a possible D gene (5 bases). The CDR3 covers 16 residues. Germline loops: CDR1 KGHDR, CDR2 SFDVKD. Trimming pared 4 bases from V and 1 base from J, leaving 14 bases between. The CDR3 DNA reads TGTGCCACCAGTGACGACAAGGGGATGGGCACAGATACGCAGTATTTT. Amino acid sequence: CATSDDKGMGTDTQYF.

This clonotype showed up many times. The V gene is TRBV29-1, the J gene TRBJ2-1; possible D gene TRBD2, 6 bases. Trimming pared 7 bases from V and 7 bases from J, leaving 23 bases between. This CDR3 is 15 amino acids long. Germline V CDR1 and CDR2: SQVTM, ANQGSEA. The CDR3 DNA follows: TGCAGCGCAGCTCCTCGGGAGACCTCTCGGAATGAGCAGTTCTTC. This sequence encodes CSAAPRETSRNEQFF.

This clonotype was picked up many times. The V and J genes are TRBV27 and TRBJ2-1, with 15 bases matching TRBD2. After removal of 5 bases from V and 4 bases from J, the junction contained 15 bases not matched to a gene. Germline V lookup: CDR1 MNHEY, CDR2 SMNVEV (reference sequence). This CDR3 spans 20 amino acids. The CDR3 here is CASSPGTSGRISVAYNEQFF. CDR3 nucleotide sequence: TGTGCCAGCAGTCCAGGGACTAGCGGGAGGATTTCGGTGGCATACAATGAGCAGTTCTTC.